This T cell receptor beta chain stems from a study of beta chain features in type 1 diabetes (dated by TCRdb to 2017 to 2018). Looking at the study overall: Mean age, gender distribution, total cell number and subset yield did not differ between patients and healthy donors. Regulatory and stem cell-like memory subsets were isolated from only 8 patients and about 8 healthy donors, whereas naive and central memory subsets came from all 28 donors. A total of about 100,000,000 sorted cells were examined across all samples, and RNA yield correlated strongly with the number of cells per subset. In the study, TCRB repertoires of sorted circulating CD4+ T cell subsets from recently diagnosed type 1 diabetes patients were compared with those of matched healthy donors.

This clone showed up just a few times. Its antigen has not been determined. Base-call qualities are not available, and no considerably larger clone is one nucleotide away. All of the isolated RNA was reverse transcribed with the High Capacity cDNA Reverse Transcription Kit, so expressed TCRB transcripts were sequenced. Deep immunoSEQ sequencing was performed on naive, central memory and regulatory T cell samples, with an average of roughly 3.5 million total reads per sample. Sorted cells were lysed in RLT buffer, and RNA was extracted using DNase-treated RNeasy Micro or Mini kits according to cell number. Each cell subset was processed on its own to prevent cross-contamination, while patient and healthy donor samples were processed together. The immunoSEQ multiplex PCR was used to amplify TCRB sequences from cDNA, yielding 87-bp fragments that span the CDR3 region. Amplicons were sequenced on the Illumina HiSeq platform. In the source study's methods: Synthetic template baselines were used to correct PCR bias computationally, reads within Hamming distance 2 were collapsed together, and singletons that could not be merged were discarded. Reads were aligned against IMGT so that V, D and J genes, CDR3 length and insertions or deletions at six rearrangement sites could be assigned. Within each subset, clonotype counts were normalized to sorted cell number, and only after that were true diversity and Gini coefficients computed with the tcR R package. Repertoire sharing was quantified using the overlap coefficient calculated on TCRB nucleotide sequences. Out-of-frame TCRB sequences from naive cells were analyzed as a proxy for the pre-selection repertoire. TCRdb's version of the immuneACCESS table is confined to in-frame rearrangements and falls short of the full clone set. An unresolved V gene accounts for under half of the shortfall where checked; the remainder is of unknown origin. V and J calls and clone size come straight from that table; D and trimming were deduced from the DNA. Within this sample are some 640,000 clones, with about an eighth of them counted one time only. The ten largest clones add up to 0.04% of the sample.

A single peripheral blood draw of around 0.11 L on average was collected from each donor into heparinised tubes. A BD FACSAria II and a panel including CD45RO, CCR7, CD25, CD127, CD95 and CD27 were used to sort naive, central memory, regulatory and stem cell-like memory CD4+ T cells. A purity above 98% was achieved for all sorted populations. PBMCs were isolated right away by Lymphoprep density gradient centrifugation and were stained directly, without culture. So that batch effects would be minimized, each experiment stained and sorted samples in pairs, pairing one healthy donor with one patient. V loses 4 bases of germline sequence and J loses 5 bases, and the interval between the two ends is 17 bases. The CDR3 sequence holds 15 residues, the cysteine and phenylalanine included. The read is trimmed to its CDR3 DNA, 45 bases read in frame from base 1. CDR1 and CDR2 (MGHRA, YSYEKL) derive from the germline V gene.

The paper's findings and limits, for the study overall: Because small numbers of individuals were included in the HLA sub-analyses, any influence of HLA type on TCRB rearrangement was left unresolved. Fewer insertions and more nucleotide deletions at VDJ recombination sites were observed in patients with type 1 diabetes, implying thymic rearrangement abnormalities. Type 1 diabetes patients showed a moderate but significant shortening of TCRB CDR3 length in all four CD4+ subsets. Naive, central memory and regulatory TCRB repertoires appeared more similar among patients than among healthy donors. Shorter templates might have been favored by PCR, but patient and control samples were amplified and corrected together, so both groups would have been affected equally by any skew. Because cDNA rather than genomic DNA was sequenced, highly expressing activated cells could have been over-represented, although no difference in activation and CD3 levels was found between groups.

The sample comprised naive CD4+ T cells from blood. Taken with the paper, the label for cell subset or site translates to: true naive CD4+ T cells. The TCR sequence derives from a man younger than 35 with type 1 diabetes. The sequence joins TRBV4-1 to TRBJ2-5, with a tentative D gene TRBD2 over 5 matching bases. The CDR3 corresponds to CASSRQADGRETQYF. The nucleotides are TGCGCCAGCAGCCGACAAGCGGACGGTCGGGAGACCCAGTACTTC.